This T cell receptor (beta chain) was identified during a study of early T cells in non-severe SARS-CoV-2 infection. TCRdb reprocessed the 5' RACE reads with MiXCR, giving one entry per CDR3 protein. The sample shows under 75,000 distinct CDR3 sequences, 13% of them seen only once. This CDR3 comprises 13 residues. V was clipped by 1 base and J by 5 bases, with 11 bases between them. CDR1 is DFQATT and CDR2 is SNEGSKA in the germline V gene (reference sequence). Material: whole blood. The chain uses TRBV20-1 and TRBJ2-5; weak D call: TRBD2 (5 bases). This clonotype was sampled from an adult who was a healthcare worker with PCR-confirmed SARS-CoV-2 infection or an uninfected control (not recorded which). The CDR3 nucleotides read TGCAGTGCTAGAGTCGTGGGAGTGGAGACCCAGTACTTC. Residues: CSARVVGVETQYF.